Included here is one T cell receptor beta chain sequence, with context. The data originate from a study of blood T cell repertoires in COVID-19. In the original processing: Quantification of nucleated cells was approximated via reference gene primer amplification. The protocol was immunoSEQ multiplex PCR, while the TCRdb copy is restricted to in-frame clones and leaves out a portion. The DNA gave D and trimming, while V, J and clone size come from that table. There are some 72,000 clones in the sample; about 85% occur only once, and over 10% lies in the top ten. The V end lost 2 bases, the J end lost 0 bases, and 10 bases lay between the germline ends. Germline V gives CDR1 LNHDA, CDR2 SQIVND (reference sequence). This CDR3 spans 15 amino acids.

The sequencing sample was made of peripheral blood. The chain has TRBV19 and TRBJ1-1; D is undetermined. The TCR sequence derives from a man aged 45-65 years with COVID-19, enrolled during active disease. The CDR3 is CASSIQRVVNTEAFF. The DNA of the CDR3 is TGTGCCAGTAGTATACAGCGGGTGGTGAACACTGAAGCTTTCTTT.